A single sample is the source of the 31 T cell receptor beta chains below, sequenced in a study of cytomegalovirus exposure and HLA in healthy donors. The repertoire was sequenced with immunoSEQ multiplex PCR; TCRdb's copy has only in-frame clones and lacks some. The table has around 150,000 clones, 85% to 90% seen once. The sample comprised PBMCs. Receptor source: a woman in her twenties or thirties in good health and CMV-seronegative.

There are a few counts of this clone. J is TRBJ2-1 and V is TRBV11-3, with D unresolved. Germline lookup yields CDR1 SGHNT and CDR2 YENEEA. The V and J ends lost 4 bases and 5 bases respectively, with 15 bases between them. This CDR3 has 15 residues. The DNA for the CDR3 is TGTGCCAGCAGCTCGAGAAGTTCTGTCGACAATGAGCAGTTCTTC. This gives the protein CASSSRSSVDNEQFF.

This clone has just one count. This rearrangement joins TRBV5-5 to TRBJ1-1; D is possibly TRBD1 (6 bases). Germline V gives CDR1 SGHKS, CDR2 YYEKEE (reference sequence). The CDR3 extends over 14 amino acids. V lost 0 bases and J lost 5, with 11 bases in between. CDR3 protein: CASSLAAGVTEAFF. Here the CDR3 DNA reads TGTGCCAGCAGCTTGGCGGCAGGGGTTACTGAAGCTTTCTTT.

The chain recombines TRBV5-1 with TRBJ1-5; tentatively, D is TRBD1 (5 bases). Germline V gene sequence: CDR1 SGHRS, CDR2 YFSETQ. Between the trimmed V and J ends, which lost 0 bases and 0 bases, there was a span of 7 bases. This CDR3 is built from 15 residues. The CDR3 DNA reads as TGCGCCAGCAGCTTGGGGGGGAATAGCAATCAGCCCCAGCATTTT. The encoded protein is CASSLGGNSNQPQHF. The full variable domain, in which reference TRBV5-1 and TRBJ1-5 provide the parts outside the CDR3, is KAGVTQTPRYLIKTRGQQVTLSCSPISGHRSVSWYQQTPGQGLQFLFEYFSETQRNKGNFPGRFSGRQFSNSRSEMNVSTLELGDSALYLCASSLGGNSNQPQHFGDGTRLSIL.

This sequence joins TRBV6-6 and TRBJ2-7; 13 bases agree with TRBD2. Germline-derived CDR1 and CDR2 are MNHNY and SVGAGI (reference sequence). With 6 bases clipped from V and 9 bases from J, the junction kept 11 bases outside the gene matches. The CDR3 has 15 residues. In DNA, the CDR3 is TGTGCCAGCAGAGAAACCGGGACTAGCGGGAAAGGGCAGTACTTC. Protein product: CASRETGTSGKGQYF.

The rearrangement links TRBV2 to TRBJ2-5; the match to TRBD1 covers 8 bases. CDR3 length equals 14 residues. Germline CDR1 is SNHLY and CDR2 is FYNNEI. Trimming removed 4 bases from V and 6 bases from J; junction bases left unmatched: 7. The CDR3 spells CASSGAGGTQTQYF. The CDR3 nucleotides read TGTGCCAGCAGTGGTGCAGGGGGCACCCAGACCCAGTACTTC.

The chain joins TRBV7-3 to TRBJ1-1, with TRBD1 as a possible D gene (5 bases). The germline V and J ends were trimmed by 5 bases and 5 bases, with 18 bases remaining between them. This CDR3 has 15 residues. The germline CDR1 and CDR2 sequences are SGHTA and FQGTGA. The CDR3 is CASSPPGAGGTEAFF. The CDR3 nucleotides read TGTGCCAGCAGCCCACCCGGGGCCGGGGGTACTGAAGCTTTCTTT.

The gene calls are TRBV6-4 and TRBJ2-1; possible D gene TRBD1, 5 bases. The CDR3 sequence is 15 residues long. The germline CDR1 and CDR2 sequences are MRHNA and SNTAGT. Trimming stripped 5 bases from V and 8 bases from J, with 19 bases between. CDR3 region: CASSRQGGLGDEQFF. The CDR3 DNA follows: TGTGCCAGCAGTCGTCAGGGCGGTCTCGGCGATGAGCAGTTCTTC.

Details on this clone: At one end, the junction sequence differs from germline, possibly due to a read error. V and J are TRBV2 and TRBJ2-1; 10 bases are shared with TRBD2. Germline V gene data show CDR1 as SNHLY and CDR2 as FYNNEI. This CDR3 region has 14 residues. The CDR3 region is CASRERGGYNAQFF. DNA for the CDR3: TGTGCCAGCAGGGAGCGGGGGGGATACAATGCGCAGTTCTTC.

The chain is built from TRBV9 and TRBJ2-2, with 15 bases identical to TRBD2. The CDR3 runs to 18 residues. Looked up from germline, CDR1 is SGDLS and CDR2 is YYNGEE. Trimming at V came to 3 bases and at J to 6 bases, leaving 9 bases not matched to a gene. The CDR3 spells CASSGPGLAGGSSGELFF. The DNA for the CDR3 is TGTGCCAGCAGCGGACCGGGACTAGCGGGGGGCAGTTCCGGGGAGCTGTTTTTT.

The chain is built from TRBV27 and TRBJ2-7; 8 bases are a match to TRBD1. The length of the CDR3 is 15 residues. J gave up 0 bases and V 6 bases, and 7 bases lay outside the gene matches. Germline CDR1 reads MNHEY; CDR2 reads SMNVEV (reference sequence). The CDR3 region has the DNA TGTGCCAGCAGCTCAGGGGGCACGTCCTCCTACGAGCAGTACTTC. Protein: CASSSGGTSSYEQYF.

V gene TRBV11-2 combines with J gene TRBJ2-7; TRBD2 matches at 7 bases. Germline CDR1 and CDR2: SGHAT and FQNNGV. CDR3 length: 16 amino acids. The V gene end was trimmed by 5 bases and the J gene end by 2 bases; junction bases not matched to a gene: 12. The CDR3 nucleotides are TGTGCCAGCAGCCGATATGGGGGGGACGGTACCTACGAGCAGTACTTC. It yields the protein CASSRYGGDGTYEQYF.

This sequence joins TRBV7-9 and TRBJ2-7; maybe TRBD2 (6 bases). CDR1 SEHNR and CDR2 FQNEAQ come from the germline V gene (reference sequence). The CDR3 is 16 amino acids. The V end lost 5 bases, the J end lost 4 bases, and 21 bases lay between the germline ends. The CDR3 spells CASSPLMRGRLYEQYF. CDR3 coding DNA: TGTGCCAGCAGCCCTTTAATGCGGGGTCGCCTTTACGAGCAGTACTTC.

The genes are TRBV29-1 and TRBJ1-2; possibly TRBD1 for D (6 bases). In germline, CDR1 is SQVTM, CDR2 ANQGSEA. The V and J ends lost 3 bases and 2 bases respectively, with 13 bases between them. The CDR3 is 14 amino acids. CDR3 in DNA: TGCAGCGTTGATCGGGGGGGGCCCAACTATGGCTACACCTTC. Residues: CSVDRGGPNYGYTF.

This clone has just one count. The chain links TRBV4-1 to TRBJ1-2; a weak D match, TRBD1 (5 bases). Trimming removed 1 base from V and 1 base from J, with 10 bases in between. The V gene's germline CDR1 is MGHRA and CDR2 YSYEKL. This CDR3 has 15 amino acids. The CDR3 DNA reads as TGCGCCAGCAGCCAAGTTGGGGGAAATAACTATGGCTACACCTTC. Translation gives CASSQVGGNNYGYTF.

The chain combines TRBV5-1 with TRBJ1-3; perhaps TRBD1 as D (5 bases). CDR1 and CDR2 (germline): SGHRS, YFSETQ. The ends were cut back, 3 bases at V and 4 bases at J, with 14 bases in the middle. This CDR3 has 15 residues. In nucleotides, the CDR3 is TGCGCCAGCAGCTCCACGGGGGACGGAGGAAACACCATATATTTT. The encoded protein is CASSSTGDGGNTIYF.

The rearrangement joins TRBV4-3 to TRBJ1-5; 9 bases are a match to TRBD1. CDR1 is LGHNA, CDR2 YSLEER, per germline. This CDR3 is 16 amino acids long. V lost 4 bases to trimming and J lost 5 bases; unmatched junction nucleotides: 9. In DNA form, the CDR3 reads TGCGCCAGCAGCCCGTACAGGGGGCGCTTGGATCAGCCCCAGCATTTT. This sequence encodes CASSPYRGRLDQPQHF.

The chain employs TRBV9 and TRBJ1-3; D ambiguous. The V gene lost 3 bases and the J gene lost 0 bases, with 7 bases spanning the gap. CDR1 and CDR2 (germline): SGDLS, YYNGEE. The CDR3 length is 14 residues. The CDR3 loop reads CASSARFSGNTIYF. CDR3 nucleotides: TGTGCCAGCAGCGCTCGGTTCTCTGGAAACACCATATATTTT.

The chain is built from TRBV10-3 and TRBJ2-5; D remains unclear. This CDR3 is built from 14 residues. Germline CDR1 is ENHRY and CDR2 is SYGVKD. V gave up 0 bases and J gave up 5 bases, with 10 bases separating them. The CDR3 DNA follows: TGTGCCATCAGTGAGTCCGACCCCCAGGAGACCCAGTACTTC. It is translated as CAISESDPQETQYF.

The chain links TRBV5-1 to TRBJ2-5, with 7 bases lining up with TRBD2. Germline CDR1 reads SGHRS; CDR2 reads YFSETQ. V shed 2 bases, J shed 5 bases, and the junction held 6 bases outside the gene matches. There are 14 residues in the CDR3. DNA of the CDR3: TGCGCCAGCAGCTTAAGGCAGGGAGGGGAGACCCAGTACTTC. Residues: CASSLRQGGETQYF.

The chain couples TRBV27 to TRBJ2-1; 10 positions match TRBD2. Germline CDR1 MNHEY, CDR2 SMNVEV (reference sequence). The CDR3 extends over 18 amino acids. Trimming at V came to 6 bases and at J to 0 bases, leaving 11 bases not matched to a gene. DNA of the CDR3: TGTGCCAGCAGGACGGGACTAGCGAGGCGTAGCTCCTACAATGAGCAGTTCTTC. Translated: CASRTGLARRSSYNEQFF.

The chain has TRBV5-4 and TRBJ2-1; 8 bases are a match to TRBD1. V trimming: 3 bases; J trimming: 3 bases; junction bases outside the gene matches: 5. CDR1 SGHNT and CDR2 YYREEE come from the germline V gene (reference sequence). This CDR3 spans 15 amino acids. For the CDR3, the DNA is TGTGCCAGCAGCTCACGACAGGGGTTCTACAATGAGCAGTTCTTC. This gives the protein CASSSRQGFYNEQFF.

This clone was seen only once. The chain joins TRBV28 to TRBJ1-5; D ambiguous. Germline CDR1 and CDR2: MDHEN and SYDVKM. V shed 1 base and J shed 7 bases, with 8 bases lying between them. The CDR3 has 13 residues. The CDR3 DNA reads TGTGCCAGCAGTTTATTAGGGAACCAGCCCCAGCATTTT. This sequence encodes CASSLLGNQPQHF. The full variable domain, in which reference TRBV28 and TRBJ1-5 provide the parts outside the CDR3, is DVKVTQSSRYLVKRTGEKVFLECVQDMDHENMFWYRQDPGLGLRLIYFSYDVKMKEKGDIPEGYSVSREKKERFSLILESASTNQTSMYLCASSLLGNQPQHFGDGTRLSIL.

For the CDR3, the DNA is TGTGCCAGTAGTCCTTCGTCGGCCAGGGATCTTTGGGAGCAGTACTTC. Amino acids: CASSPSSARDLWEQYF. The chain recombines TRBV19 with TRBJ2-7; tentatively, D is TRBD1 (5 bases). Trimming shortened V by 5 bases and J by 7 bases, and 24 bases separated the two germline ends. The CDR3 covers 16 residues. Germline CDR1 LNHDA, CDR2 SQIVND (reference sequence).

This chain links TRBV29-1 with TRBJ1-2; D call uncertain. The CDR3 consists of 10 residues. Germline lookup yields CDR1 SQVTM and CDR2 ANQGSEA. Trimming cost V 6 bases and J 5 bases, with 7 bases left between them. The CDR3 DNA reads TGCAGCGTGGAGGTATATGGCTACACCTTC. Its protein product is CSVEVYGYTF.

This clone was seen a handful of times. The chain links TRBV19 to TRBJ1-2, with D perhaps matching TRBD1 (6 bases). CDR1 LNHDA and CDR2 SQIVND come from the germline V gene (reference sequence). V lost 2 bases, J lost 7 bases, and 11 bases lay in between. CDR3 length: 13 residues. CDR3 nucleotides: TGTGCCAGTAGTATAACTACAGGGTTTGGCTACACCTTC. The encoded protein is CASSITTGFGYTF. Combining the CDR3 with reference TRBV19 and TRBJ1-2 gives the whole variable domain DGGITQSPKYLFRKEGQNVTLSCEQNLNHDAMYWYRQDPGQGLRLIYYSQIVNDFQKGDIAEGYSVSREKKESFPLTVTSAQKNPTAFYLCASSITTGFGYTFGSGTRLTVV.

Written as DNA, the CDR3 is TGCGCCAGCAGCCTGACCCACAATGAGCAGTTCTTC. This codes for CASSLTHNEQFF. V and J are TRBV4-1 and TRBJ2-1, with D hard to call. The germline CDR1 and CDR2 sequences are MGHRA and YSYEKL. The CDR3 consists of 12 residues. Trimming shortened V by 4 bases and J by 5 bases, and 6 bases separated the two germline ends.

The chain is built from TRBV5-6 and TRBJ1-3, with 8 bases lining up with TRBD1. The CDR3 runs to 15 residues. V was clipped by 5 bases and J by 0 bases; unmatched bases: 4. Germline V gene lookup returns CDR1 SGHDT and CDR2 YYEEEE. CDR3: CASRTGASSGNTIYF. The CDR3 DNA reads as TGTGCCAGCAGGACAGGGGCCTCCTCTGGAAACACCATATATTTT.

The rearrangement uses TRBV28 and TRBJ1-4; 8 bases are a match to TRBD1. The germline gives CDR1 MDHEN, CDR2 SYDVKM. J was trimmed by 5 bases and V by 5 bases; bases with no gene match: 13. The CDR3 length is 17 residues. This CDR3 is CASSPGQGGPSNEKLFF. The DNA for the CDR3 is TGTGCCAGCAGTCCCGGACAGGGCGGGCCCTCAAATGAAAAACTGTTTTTT.

This sequence joins TRBV4-1 and TRBJ1-3, with TRBD1 matching 9 bases. J gave up 4 bases and V 0 bases, and 4 bases lay outside the gene matches. The germline V gene encodes CDR1 MGHRA and CDR2 YSYEKL. The CDR3 has 16 residues. CDR3 DNA sequence: TGCGCCAGCAGCCAAGATGGGACAGGGAGAGGAAACACCATATATTTT. This gives the protein CASSQDGTGRGNTIYF.

V is TRBV7-9 and J is TRBJ1-1; the D gene is possibly TRBD1 (5 bases). CDR3 size: 15 residues. V was pared by 2 bases and J by 3 bases, with 13 bases between. Germline-derived CDR1 and CDR2 are SEHNR and FQNEAQ (reference sequence). In DNA form, the CDR3 reads TGTGCCAGCAGCTTAAGGGCAGGGCAGGACACTGAAGCTTTCTTT. It translates to CASSLRAGQDTEAFF.

The genes are TRBV19 and TRBJ1-6; D call uncertain. Germline CDR1 LNHDA, CDR2 SQIVND (reference sequence). Trimming took 5 bases from V and 8 from J, leaving 13 bases between them. The CDR3 sequence is 14 residues long. The CDR3 DNA is TGTGCCAGTAGTCAGAGGGTTTGGGATTCACCCCTCCACTTT. It is translated as CASSQRVWDSPLHF.